This note documents a single T cell receptor beta chain sequence. What it binds is not known. The data were taken from a study of siplizumab effects on memory and regulatory T cells. Study-level points and caveats: The diversity of naive T cells seemed greater than that of memory cells, and their alloresponse contribution seemed major. A minor fraction of alloreactive clones, and no more, mapped to unstimulated subsets. Controls showed an average of roughly 25% Treg-derived mappable alloreactive CD4+ clones, while siplizumab showed about 69%.

V gave up 5 bases and J gave up 6 bases, with 9 bases separating them. Per germline, CDR1 SGHTA and CDR2 FQGNSA. The CDR3 extends over 12 amino acids. Here immunoSEQ multiplex PCR was the method, and the copy in TCRdb shows in-frame clones only, minus some. The profile shows some 96,000 clones, about 91% of them singletons. The chain is built from TRBV7-2 and TRBJ2-3; no clear D. The sample consisted of CD4+ T cells sorted from blood. This TCR was sampled from a human donor in good health. This CDR3 reads CASSRSRDTQYF. In DNA form, the CDR3 reads TGTGCCAGCAGCCGTAGTAGGGATACGCAGTATTTT. The entire variable domain, with the rest obtained from reference TRBV7-2 and TRBJ2-3, is as follows: GAGVSQSPSNKVTEKGKDVELRCDPISGHTALYWYRQSLGQGLEFLIYFQGNSAPDKSGLPSDRFSAERTGGSVSTLTIQRTQQEDSAVYLCASSRSRDTQYFGPGTRLTVL.